One T cell receptor beta chain is described in this entry. As yet, its antigen is unknown. An end of the junction does not agree with germline; a read error may underlie this. The use of a sample-barcoded 5' primer and a J-beta primer mix characterized a second PCR of about 6 to 11 cycles. TCRdb ran MiXCR on the 5' RACE reads and lists one entry per CDR3 protein. Of roughly 1.7 million distinct CDR3 sequences listed, about 32% are singletons. This sample was taken from a study of blood T cells in healthy people across ages. Findings and limits, study-wide: Aged donors had fewer naive CD4+ cells and lower diversity than long-lived donors.

Germline-derived CDR1 and CDR2 are SGHTA and FQGNSA. The CDR3 is made up of 16 amino acids. The origin of this receptor is a woman in her 30s in good health. Sequencing used blood. The chain has TRBV7-2 and TRBJ2-1; D may be TRBD2 (5 bases). The CDR3, as DNA: TGTGCCAGCAGCTTGGGCCGGGGTTCCCCCCACAATGAGCAGATCTTC. Encoded protein: CASSLGRGSPHNEQIF.